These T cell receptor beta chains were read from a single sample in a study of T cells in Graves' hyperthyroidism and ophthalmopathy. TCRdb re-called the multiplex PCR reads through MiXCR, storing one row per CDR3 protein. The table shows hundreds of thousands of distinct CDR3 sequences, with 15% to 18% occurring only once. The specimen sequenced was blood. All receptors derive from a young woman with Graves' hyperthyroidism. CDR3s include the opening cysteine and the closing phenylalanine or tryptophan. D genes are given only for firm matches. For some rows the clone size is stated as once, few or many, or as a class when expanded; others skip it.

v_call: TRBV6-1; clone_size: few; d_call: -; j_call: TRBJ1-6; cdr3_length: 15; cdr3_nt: TGTGCCAGCAGTCTCGGGGGGTCTGTAAATTCACCCCTCCACTTT; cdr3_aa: CASSLGGSVNSPLHF
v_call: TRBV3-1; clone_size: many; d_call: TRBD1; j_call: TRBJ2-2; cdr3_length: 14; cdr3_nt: TGTGCCAGCAGCCAAGGACCAGGGGGCGGGGAGCTGTTTTTT; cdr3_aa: CASSQGPGGGELFF
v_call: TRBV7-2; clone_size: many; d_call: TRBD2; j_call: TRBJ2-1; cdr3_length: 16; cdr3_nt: TGTGCCAGCAGCTTAGAGGTGGGAGGGAGCTACAATGAGCAGTTCTTC; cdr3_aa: CASSLEVGGSYNEQFF
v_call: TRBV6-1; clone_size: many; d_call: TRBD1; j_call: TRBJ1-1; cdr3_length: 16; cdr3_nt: TGTGCCAGCAGGCGTACTGATCCGGGACAGGACTATGAAGCTTTCTTT; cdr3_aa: CASRRTDPGQDYEAFF
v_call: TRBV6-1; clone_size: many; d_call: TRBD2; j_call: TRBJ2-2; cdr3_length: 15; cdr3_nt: TGTGCCAGCAGGCCTAGCGGGAGGGACACCGGGGAGCTGTTTTTT; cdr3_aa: CASRPSGRDTGELFF
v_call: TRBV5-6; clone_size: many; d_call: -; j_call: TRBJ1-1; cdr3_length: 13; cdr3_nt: TGTGCCAGCAGCTTGGACGGGACGGCTGAAGCTTTCTTT; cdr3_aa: CASSLDGTAEAFF
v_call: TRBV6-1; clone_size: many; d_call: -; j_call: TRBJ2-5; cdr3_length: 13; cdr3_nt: TGTGCCAGCAGTCCGACAGATGGGGGGACCCAGTACTTC; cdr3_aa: CASSPTDGGTQYF
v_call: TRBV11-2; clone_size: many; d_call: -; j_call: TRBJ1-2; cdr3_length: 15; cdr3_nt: TGTGCCAGCAGCCTACGGGCAAGACAGCCGTATGGCTACACCTTC; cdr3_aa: CASSLRARQPYGYTF
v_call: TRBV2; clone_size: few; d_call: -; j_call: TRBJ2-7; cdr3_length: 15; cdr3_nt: TGTGCCAGCAGGAAGTCCCAGGGGATATCCTACGAGCAGTACTTC; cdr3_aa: CASRKSQGISYEQYF
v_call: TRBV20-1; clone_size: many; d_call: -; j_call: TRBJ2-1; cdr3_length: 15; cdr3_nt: TGCAGTGCTGCGGCAGGGATATGGTCCTACAATGAGCAGTTCTTC; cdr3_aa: CSAAAGIWSYNEQFF
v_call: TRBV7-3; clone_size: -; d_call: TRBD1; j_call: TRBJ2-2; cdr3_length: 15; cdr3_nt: TGTGCCAGCAGCTTAAATACAGGGGCTCACGGGGAGCTGTTTTTT; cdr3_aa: CASSLNTGAHGELFF
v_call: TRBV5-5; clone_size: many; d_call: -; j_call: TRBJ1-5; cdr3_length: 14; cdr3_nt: TGTGCCAGCAGTAGAGGGGCCGGCGATCAGCCCCAGCATTTT; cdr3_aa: CASSRGAGDQPQHF
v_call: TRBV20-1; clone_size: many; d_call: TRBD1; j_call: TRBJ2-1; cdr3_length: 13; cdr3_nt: TGCAGTGCAGAGTTACAGGGGGACAATGAGCAGTTCTTC; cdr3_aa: CSAELQGDNEQFF
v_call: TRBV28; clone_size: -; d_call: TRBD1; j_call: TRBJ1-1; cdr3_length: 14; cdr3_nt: TGTGCCAGTTCGGGGAGGGGGCGCGACACTGAAGCTTTCTTT; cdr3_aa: CASSGRGRDTEAFF
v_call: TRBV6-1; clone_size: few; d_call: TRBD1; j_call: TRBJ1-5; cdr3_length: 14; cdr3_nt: TGTGCCAGCAATGGGGGACAGGGCGGACAGCCCCAGCATTTT; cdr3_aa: CASNGGQGGQPQHF
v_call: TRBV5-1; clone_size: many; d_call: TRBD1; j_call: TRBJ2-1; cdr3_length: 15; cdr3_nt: TGCGCCAGCAGCTTAGGGGACAGTACCTACAATGAGCAGTTCTTC; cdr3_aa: CASSLGDSTYNEQFF
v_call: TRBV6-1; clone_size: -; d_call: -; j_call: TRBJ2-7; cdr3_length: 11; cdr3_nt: TGTGCCAGCATCTCCGAATACGAGCAGTACTTC; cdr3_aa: CASISEYEQYF
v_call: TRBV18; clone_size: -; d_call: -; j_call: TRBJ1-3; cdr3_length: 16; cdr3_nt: TGTGCCAGCTCACCGGGGAAGGAGGTTCAAGGAAACACCATATATTTT; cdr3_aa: CASSPGKEVQGNTIYF
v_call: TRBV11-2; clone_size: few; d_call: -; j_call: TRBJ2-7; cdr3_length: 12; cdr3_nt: TGTGCCAGCAGCCCCAGCTTATACGAGCAGTACTTC; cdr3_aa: CASSPSLYEQYF
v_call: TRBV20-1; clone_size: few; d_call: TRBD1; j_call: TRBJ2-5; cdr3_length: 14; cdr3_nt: TGCAGTGCTCAGAACCCGACAGGGGAGGAGACCCAGTACTTC; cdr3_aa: CSAQNPTGEETQYF
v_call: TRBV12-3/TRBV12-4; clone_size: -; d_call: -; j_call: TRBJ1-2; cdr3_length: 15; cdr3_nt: TGTGCCAGCAGTCCTCGATGGGAGGGCCCCTATGGCTACACCTTC; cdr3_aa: CASSPRWEGPYGYTF
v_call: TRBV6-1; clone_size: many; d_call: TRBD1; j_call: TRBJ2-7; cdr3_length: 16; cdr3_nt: TGTGCCAGCAGTGAAGGGTCCCACAGGGGGACCTACGAGCAGTACTTC; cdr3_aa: CASSEGSHRGTYEQYF
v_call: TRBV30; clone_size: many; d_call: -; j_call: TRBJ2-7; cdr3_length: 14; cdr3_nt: TGTGCCTGGAGCGCCCTCGAACACCTTTACGAGCAGTACTTC; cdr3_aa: CAWSALEHLYEQYF
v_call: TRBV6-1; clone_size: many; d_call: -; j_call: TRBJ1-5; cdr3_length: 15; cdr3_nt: TGTGCCAGCAGTGAAGAGCTCGGCGGAAATCAGCCCCAGCATTTT; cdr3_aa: CASSEELGGNQPQHF
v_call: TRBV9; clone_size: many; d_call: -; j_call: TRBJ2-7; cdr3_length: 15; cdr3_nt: TGTGCCAGCAGCCCTAGTGCGGGTATCATGTACGAGCAGTACTTC; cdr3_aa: CASSPSAGIMYEQYF
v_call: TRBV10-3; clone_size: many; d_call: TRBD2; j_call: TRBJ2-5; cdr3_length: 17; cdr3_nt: TGTGCCATCAGTTCCCCCCGGGGGGACTGTTTACAAGAGACCCAGTACTTC; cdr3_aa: CAISSPRGDCLQETQYF
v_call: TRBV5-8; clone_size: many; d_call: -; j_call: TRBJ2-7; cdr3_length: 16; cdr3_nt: TGTGCCAGCAGCTTCCATCCGGACTGGAGCTCCTACGAGCAGTACTTC; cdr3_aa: CASSFHPDWSSYEQYF
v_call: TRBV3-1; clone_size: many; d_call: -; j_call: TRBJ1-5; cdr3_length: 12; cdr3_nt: TGTGCCAGCAGCCAAGGCAGCCAGCCCCAGCATTTT; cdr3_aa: CASSQGSQPQHF
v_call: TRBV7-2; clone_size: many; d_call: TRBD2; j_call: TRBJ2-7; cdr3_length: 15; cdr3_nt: TGTGCCAGCAGCTTAGGTCTAGCGGGAGATGGCGAGCAGTACTTC; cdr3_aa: CASSLGLAGDGEQYF
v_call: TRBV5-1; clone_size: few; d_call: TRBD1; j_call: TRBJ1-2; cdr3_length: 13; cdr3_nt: TGCGCCAGCAGCGGCGGACAGGGTCCCGGCTACACCTTC; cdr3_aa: CASSGGQGPGYTF
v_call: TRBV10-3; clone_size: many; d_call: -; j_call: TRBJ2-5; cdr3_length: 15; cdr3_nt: TGTGCCATCAGTGCCGGGACACTGGTCGGAGAGACCCAGTACTTC; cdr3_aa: CAISAGTLVGETQYF
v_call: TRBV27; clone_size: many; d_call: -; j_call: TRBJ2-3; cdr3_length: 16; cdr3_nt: TGTGCCAGCAGTGCTGACAGGGTTGGGGAGGAAGATACGCAGTATTTT; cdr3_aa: CASSADRVGEEDTQYF
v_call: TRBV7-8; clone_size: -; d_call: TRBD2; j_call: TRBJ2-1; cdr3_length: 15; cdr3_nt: TGTGCCAGCAGCCCCGGGGGGGGTGTCGGGAATGAGCAGTTCTTC; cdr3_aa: CASSPGGGVGNEQFF
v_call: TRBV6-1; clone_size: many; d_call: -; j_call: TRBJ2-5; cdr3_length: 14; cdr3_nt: TGTGCCAGCACCTTTCTTTCACTGCAAGAGACCCAGTACTTC; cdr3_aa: CASTFLSLQETQYF
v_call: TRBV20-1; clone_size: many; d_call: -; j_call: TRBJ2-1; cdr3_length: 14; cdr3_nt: TGCAGTGCTAGTCTGAGGGGCGCGAACAATGAGCAGTTCTTC; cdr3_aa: CSASLRGANNEQFF
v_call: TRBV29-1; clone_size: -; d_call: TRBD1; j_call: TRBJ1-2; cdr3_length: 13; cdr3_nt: TGCAGCGTTGTCCCCAGGACAGGCTATGGCTACACCTTC; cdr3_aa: CSVVPRTGYGYTF
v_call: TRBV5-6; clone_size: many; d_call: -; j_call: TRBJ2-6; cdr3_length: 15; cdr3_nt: TGTGCCAGCAGCTTGGTGGGGGCTGGGGCCAACGTCCTGACTTTC; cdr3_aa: CASSLVGAGANVLTF
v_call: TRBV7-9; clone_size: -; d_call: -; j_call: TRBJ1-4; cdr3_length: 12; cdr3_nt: TGTGCCAGCAGTGGGGCGGGGGAAAAACTGTTTTTT; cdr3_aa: CASSGAGEKLFF
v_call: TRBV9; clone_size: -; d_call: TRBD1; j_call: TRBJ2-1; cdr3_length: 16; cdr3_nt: TGTGCCAGCAGCGTAGGAGGGACAGGGGGATACAATGAGCAGTTCTTC; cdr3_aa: CASSVGGTGGYNEQFF
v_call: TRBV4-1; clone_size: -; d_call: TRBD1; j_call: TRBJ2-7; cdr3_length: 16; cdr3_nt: TGCGCCAGCAGCCAAGTTCCCGGGACAGGGTTATACGAGCAGTACTTC; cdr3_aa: CASSQVPGTGLYEQYF
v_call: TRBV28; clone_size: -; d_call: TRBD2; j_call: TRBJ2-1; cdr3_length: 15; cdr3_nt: TGTGCCAGCATGTCGGGCGGGAGAATAGGGAATGAGCAGTTCTTC; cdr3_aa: CASMSGGRIGNEQFF
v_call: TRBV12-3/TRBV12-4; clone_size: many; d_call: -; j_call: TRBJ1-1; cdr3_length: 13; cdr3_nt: TGTGCCAGCAGGGAGGGGTGGAACACTGAAGCTTTCTTT; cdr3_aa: CASREGWNTEAFF
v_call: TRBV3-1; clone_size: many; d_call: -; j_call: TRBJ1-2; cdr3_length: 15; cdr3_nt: TGTGCCAGCAGCCAAGATAACAGGGTGCACTATGGCTACACCTTC; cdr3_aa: CASSQDNRVHYGYTF
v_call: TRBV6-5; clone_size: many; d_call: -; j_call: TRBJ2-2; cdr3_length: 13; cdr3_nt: TGTGCCAGCAGTTACTCTCTCTTCGGGGAGCTGTTTTTT; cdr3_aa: CASSYSLFGELFF
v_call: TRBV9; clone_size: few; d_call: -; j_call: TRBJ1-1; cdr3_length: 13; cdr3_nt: TGTGCCAGCAGCGTAGACGGAAACACTGAAGCTTTCTTT; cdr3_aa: CASSVDGNTEAFF
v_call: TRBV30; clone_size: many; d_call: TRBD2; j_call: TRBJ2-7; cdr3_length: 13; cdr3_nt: TGTGCCTGGACTAGCGGGAGTAACCACGAGCAGTACTTC; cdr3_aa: CAWTSGSNHEQYF
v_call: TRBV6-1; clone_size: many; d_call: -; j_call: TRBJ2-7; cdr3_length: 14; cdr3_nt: TGTGCCAGCAGTCGGAGCGGCTCCCCGGCCGAGCAGTACTTC; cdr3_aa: CASSRSGSPAEQYF
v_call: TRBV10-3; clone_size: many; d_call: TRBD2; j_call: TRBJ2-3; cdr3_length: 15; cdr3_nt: TGTGCCATCAGGCTAGCGGGAGTGAACACAGATACGCAGTATTTT; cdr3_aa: CAIRLAGVNTDTQYF
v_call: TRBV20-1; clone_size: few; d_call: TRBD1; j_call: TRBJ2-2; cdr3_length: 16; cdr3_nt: TGCAGTGCTAGAGCCGGGACAGGGGCCGACACCGGGGAGCTGTTTTTT; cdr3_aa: CSARAGTGADTGELFF
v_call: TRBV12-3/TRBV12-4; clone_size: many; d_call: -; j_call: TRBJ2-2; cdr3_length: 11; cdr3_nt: TGTGCCAGCAGTTTATTGGGAGTGCTGTTTTTT; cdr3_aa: CASSLLGVLFF